The 21 T cell receptor beta chains presented below share a single source sample, sequenced in a study of T cell repertoires in cytomegalovirus infection. TCRdb redid the calling of the reads with MiXCR, one entry per CDR3 protein. The table has under 600,000 distinct CDR3 sequences, 16% seen once. The specimen was CD8+ T cells from PBMCs. The receptor source for this set is a human donor in good health (CMV status not recorded). Some clones in this sample may be carry-over from other donors' samples.

There are many counts of this clonotype. The chain has TRBV28 and TRBJ1-5; 7 positions match TRBD1. V lost 6 bases, J lost 4 bases, and 3 bases stayed unmatched. CDR1 and CDR2 from the germline V gene are MDHEN and SYDVKM. The CDR3 runs to 13 residues. The CDR3 sequence: CASSNRGNQPQHF. The CDR3 bases are TGTGCCAGCAGCAACAGGGGAAATCAGCCCCAGCATTTT.

Here the CDR3 DNA reads TGCAGTGCTAGGAGGCGGGAGGGCACCCACGAGCAGTACTTC. It codes for CSARRREGTHEQYF. The J gene is TRBJ2-7, the V gene TRBV20-1; 9 bases fit TRBD2. Trimming took 3 bases from V and 5 from J; bases not matched to a gene: 8. This CDR3 is 14 amino acids long. From germline, CDR1 is DFQATT and CDR2 SNEGSKA (reference sequence).

The rearrangement uses TRBV20-1 and TRBJ1-1; 8 bases map to TRBD1. Trimming cost V 6 bases and J 6 bases; bases outside gene matches: 3. This CDR3 spans 11 amino acids. The germline V gene encodes CDR1 DFQATT and CDR2 SNEGSKA (reference sequence). CDR3 bases: TGCAGTGCCTTCAGGGGGCCTGAAGCTTTCTTT. It yields the protein CSAFRGPEAFF.

This clonotype was seen just once. The chain carries TRBV13 and TRBJ1-1, with 12 bases aligning to TRBD1. The J segment lost 3 bases and the V segment lost 2 bases, leaving 7 bases of the junction unmatched. Germline CDR1 reads PRHDT; CDR2 reads FYEKMQ (reference sequence). This CDR3 comprises 17 residues. The CDR3 region has the DNA TGTGCCAGCAGCTTATTCAGGGGACAGGGGGCCTACACTGAAGCTTTCTTT. It yields the protein CASSLFRGQGAYTEAFF.

Here the CDR3 reads CASSWDKLSTGELFF. The CDR3 nucleotides read TGTGCCAGCAGTTGGGATAAGCTGAGCACCGGGGAGCTGTTTTTT. The chain employs TRBV27 and TRBJ2-2; D call uncertain. Per germline, CDR1 MNHEY and CDR2 SMNVEV (reference sequence). Trimming shortened V by 4 bases and J by 4 bases, and 13 bases separated the two germline ends. The CDR3 runs 15 residues.

V is TRBV10-3 and J is TRBJ2-1, with TRBD2 matching over 12 bases. V shed 7 bases, J shed 2 bases, and the junction held 12 bases outside the gene matches. Germline V gene sequence: CDR1 ENHRY, CDR2 SYGVKD. This CDR3 spans 18 amino acids. CDR3 bases: TGTGCCATCACCGACGGGCTAGCGGGGGGGCAGGCCTACAATGAGCAGTTCTTC. Encoded protein: CAITDGLAGGQAYNEQFF.

This clonotype showed up many times. The chain employs TRBV4-2 and TRBJ1-2; 8 bases align to TRBD1. Trimming removed 5 bases from V and 4 bases from J; junction bases left unmatched: 9. There are 15 residues in the CDR3. Germline V gene data show CDR1 as LGHNA and CDR2 as YNFKEQ. The CDR3 bases are TGTGCCAGCAGCTCATGGCAGGGGGCTGGCTATGGCTACACCTTC. This translates into CASSSWQGAGYGYTF.

This clonotype was seen a handful of times. This chain uses TRBV24-1 with TRBJ2-1; D unresolved. Per germline, CDR1 KGHDR and CDR2 SFDVKD. This CDR3 is 13 amino acids long. V was clipped by 0 bases and J by 8 bases, with 7 bases between them. The CDR3 DNA reads as TGTGCCACCAGTGATTTGGTCGACGATGAGCAGTTCTTC. It codes for CATSDLVDDEQFF.

This clonotype was seen more than once but under ten times. The chain couples TRBV19 to TRBJ1-5; D call uncertain. CDR1 and CDR2 (germline): LNHDA, SQIVND (reference sequence). V was clipped by 1 base and J by 5 bases, with 12 bases between them. The CDR3 is 15 residues long. DNA of the CDR3: TGTGCCAGTAGTATAGTCGGGTCCAGGTATCAGCCCCAGCATTTT. Encoded protein: CASSIVGSRYQPQHF.

The table lists this clonotype with many counts. The V gene is TRBV12-3 or TRBV12-4, the J gene TRBJ2-3; D is uncertain. The germline V and J ends were trimmed by 6 bases and 2 bases, with 18 bases remaining between them. There are 16 residues in the CDR3. CDR3 nucleotides: TGTGCCAGCAGCCCCTTGGGGTCCAGCCACACAGATACGCAGTATTTT. It translates to CASSPLGSSHTDTQYF.

Ten or more counts support this clonotype. This rearrangement joins TRBV11-2 to TRBJ2-1; possibly TRBD2 for D (6 bases). V was shortened by 6 bases and J by 5 bases, with 20 bases between the two germline ends. The CDR3 spans 16 residues. CDR1 and CDR2 (germline): SGHAT, FQNNGV. The CDR3 DNA follows: TGTGCCAGCAGTCCTACCGGGGGAAAGCGCAACAATGAGCAGTTCTTC. Translating gives CASSPTGGKRNNEQFF. The full variable domain, with the rest looked up from reference TRBV11-2 and TRBJ2-1, is EAGVAQSPRYKIIEKRQSVAFWCNPISGHATLYWYQQILGQGPKLLIQFQNNGVVDDSQLPKDRFSAERLKGVDSTLKIQPAKLEDSAVYLCASSPTGGKRNNEQFFGPGTRLTVL.

Of note for this clonotype: Since a much larger clone is just one base distant, this may be a read error. The V call is TRBV6-6, the J call TRBJ1-5; D uncertain. Germline V gene sequence: CDR1 MNHNY, CDR2 SVGAGI (reference sequence). The CDR3 has 16 residues. Trimming removed 2 bases at V and 5 bases at J, with 16 bases between. CDR3 sequence (DNA): TGTGCCAGCAGTTACGTCATAGTCCAGAGCGATCAGCCCCAGCATTTT. It specifies CASSYVIVQSDQPQHF.

This rearrangement joins TRBV29-1 to TRBJ2-7; TRBD1 matches 9 bases. The CDR3 covers 14 residues. J was trimmed by 3 bases and V by 1 base; bases with no gene match: 4. The germline CDR1 and CDR2 sequences are SQVTM and ANQGSEA. CDR3: CSVEGTGASYEQYF. CDR3 bases: TGCAGCGTTGAAGGGACAGGGGCGAGCTACGAGCAGTACTTC.

This clonotype was recorded many times. The rearrangement uses TRBV27 and TRBJ2-7; 10 bases map to TRBD1. Germline lookup yields CDR1 MNHEY and CDR2 SMNVEV (reference sequence). The CDR3 runs to 15 residues. Trimming took 6 bases from V and 3 from J; bases not matched to a gene: 8. DNA for the CDR3: TGTGCCAGCAGACTAGCAGGGACAGGGGTCTACGAGCAGTACTTC. Amino acid sequence: CASRLAGTGVYEQYF.

The chain is built from TRBV18 and TRBJ2-1, with a weak D call TRBD1 (5 bases). The CDR3 runs to 14 residues. From germline, CDR1 is KGHSH and CDR2 LQKENI. V was clipped by 4 bases and J by 3 bases, with 10 bases between them. CDR3 DNA: TGTGCCAGCTCACTACCAGGGTTCTACAATGAGCAGTTCTTC. It yields the protein CASSLPGFYNEQFF.

This clonotype was counted at least ten times. The V gene is TRBV7-8, the J gene TRBJ2-1; unclear D gene. This CDR3 is built from 15 residues. V dropped 5 bases and J dropped 0 bases, with 11 bases sitting between them. CDR1 SGHVS and CDR2 FQNEAQ come from the germline V gene. In nucleotides, the CDR3 is TGTGCCAGCAGCCCCCCCACGAGCTCCTACAATGAGCAGTTCTTC. Its translation is CASSPPTSSYNEQFF.

At least ten counts were recorded for this clonotype. The chain has TRBV11-1 and TRBJ2-7; 9 nucleotides align to TRBD1. V gave up 6 bases and J gave up 5 bases; unmatched junction bases: 8. The CDR3 contains 14 residues. Per the germline V gene, CDR1 is SGHAT and CDR2 is FQDESV (reference sequence). The CDR3 region has the DNA TGTGCCAGCAGTCCCCGGGACAGGGCCCACGAGCAGTACTTC. Translated: CASSPRDRAHEQYF.

This clonotype was seen at least ten times. The rearrangement joins TRBV12-3 or TRBV12-4 to TRBJ1-1; 11 nucleotides agree with TRBD1. V lost 5 bases and J lost 0; bases outside the gene matches: 14. There are 19 residues in the CDR3. CDR3 loop: CASSNPPRDRGDMNTEAFF. CDR3 DNA sequence: TGTGCCAGCAGTAACCCCCCCCGGGACAGGGGGGACATGAACACTGAAGCTTTCTTT.

The chain employs TRBV6-5 and TRBJ1-2, with 7 nucleotides matching TRBD1. J was trimmed by 8 bases and V by 4 bases; bases with no gene match: 10. Germline V gene sequence: CDR1 MNHEY, CDR2 SVGAGI. This CDR3 is 14 amino acids long. CDR3 region: CASSSGDRVAGYTF. The CDR3 nucleotides read TGTGCCAGCAGTTCGGGGGACAGAGTAGCGGGCTACACCTTC.

This clonotype was recorded at least ten times. The chain employs TRBV7-8 and TRBJ2-5; 10 bases align to TRBD2. This CDR3 has 16 amino acids. CDR1 is SGHVS, CDR2 FQNEAQ, per germline. With V trimmed by 5 bases and J by 2 bases, 8 bases remained unmatched. The CDR3 sequence is CASSAPSGGLQETQYF. The CDR3 DNA reads as TGTGCCAGCAGCGCCCCTAGCGGGGGTTTACAAGAGACCCAGTACTTC.

Remarks on this clonotype: At one of its ends the junction is not consistent with the germline gene, which may arise from a read error. The chain carries TRBV5-8 and TRBJ1-4; D gene uncertain. Germline CDR1 and CDR2: SGHTS and YDEGEE. CDR3 length equals 9 residues. The CDR3 nucleotides are TGTGCCAGCAGCTTGATATCCCCTTTT. Amino acids: CASSLISPF. The full variable domain, with the rest looked up from reference TRBV5-8 and TRBJ1-4, is EAGVTQSPTHLIKTRGQQATLRCSPISGHTSVYWYQQALGLGLQFLLWYDEGEERNRGNFPPRFSGRQFPNYSSELNVNALELEDSALYLCASSLISPFGSGTQLSVL.